A selection of T cell receptor beta chains follows, all from one sample in a study of control samples from healthy donors and cancer patients. Here immunoSEQ multiplex PCR was the method, and the copy in TCRdb shows in-frame clones only, minus some. The data hold about 150,000 clones, with just under 95% observed a single time. The sequenced material came from blood. The receptors were gathered from a middle-aged man in good health. Both conserved end residues are part of each CDR3. Fields, in order: J gene, D gene, V gene, clone size, CDR3 DNA, CDR3 protein. The D gene is left open where the match is weak. Some rows mark clone size as missing; the rest say once, few, many or name a class of expanded clone.

j_gene: TRBJ2-2; d_gene: NA; v_gene: TRBV24-1; abundance: NA; CDR3nt: TGTGCCACCAGTGATCCTTCGGAGACGACCGGGGAGCTGTTTTTT; CDR3aa: CATSDPSETTGELFF
j_gene: TRBJ1-6; d_gene: NA; v_gene: TRBV6-5; abundance: NA; CDR3nt: TGTGCCACCCGTCTTGGAGCAGCGGAATCACCCCTCCACTTT; CDR3aa: CATRLGAAESPLHF
j_gene: TRBJ1-2; d_gene: NA; v_gene: TRBV2; abundance: once; CDR3nt: TGTGCCAGCAGTGGGCAGAACTATGGCTACACCTTC; CDR3aa: CASSGQNYGYTF
j_gene: TRBJ2-2; d_gene: TRBD2; v_gene: TRBV5-8; abundance: NA; CDR3nt: TGTGCCAGCAGCTCTGGACTAGCGGGGGCTCCGACTTCCGGGGAGCTGTTTTTT; CDR3aa: CASSSGLAGAPTSGELFF
j_gene: TRBJ2-7; d_gene: TRBD2; v_gene: TRBV27; abundance: NA; CDR3nt: TGTGCCAGCAGGGAGCAGGGGACTAGCGTCCACGAGCAGTACTTC; CDR3aa: CASREQGTSVHEQYF
j_gene: TRBJ2-1; d_gene: NA; v_gene: TRBV28; abundance: NA; CDR3nt: TGTGCCAGCAGTTACCTTCGACCGGGCTATGAGCAGTTCTTC; CDR3aa: CASSYLRPGYEQFF
j_gene: TRBJ1-1; d_gene: NA; v_gene: TRBV14; abundance: NA; CDR3nt: TGTGCCAGCAGCCCGCCGGGGGGCCGGGCCACTGAAGCTTTCTTT; CDR3aa: CASSPPGGRATEAFF
j_gene: TRBJ1-1; d_gene: NA; v_gene: TRBV19; abundance: once; CDR3nt: TGTGCCAGTAGTCCCCTTTCGTCCCTGGGGACTGAAGCTTTCTTT; CDR3aa: CASSPLSSLGTEAFF
j_gene: TRBJ1-5; d_gene: TRBD1; v_gene: TRBV6-2/TRBV6-3; abundance: once; CDR3nt: TGTGCCAGCAGTCCCCAAGGACAGGGGGCGAGTCAGCCCCAGCATTTT; CDR3aa: CASSPQGQGASQPQHF
j_gene: TRBJ1-5; d_gene: NA; v_gene: TRBV11-2; abundance: NA; CDR3nt: TGTGCCAGCAGCTTCGACAGGATCAATCAGCCCCAGCATTTT; CDR3aa: CASSFDRINQPQHF
j_gene: TRBJ1-4; d_gene: NA; v_gene: TRBV2; abundance: NA; CDR3nt: TGTGCCAGCAGTGGCCGGTGGGCGGTCGGTGCGGCTAATGAAAAACTGTTTTTT; CDR3aa: CASSGRWAVGAANEKLFF
j_gene: TRBJ2-1; d_gene: TRBD2; v_gene: TRBV6-5; abundance: NA; CDR3nt: TGTGCCGGGGGGACTAGAATCTTGAATGAGCAGTTCTTC; CDR3aa: CAGGTRILNEQFF
j_gene: TRBJ2-2; d_gene: TRBD1; v_gene: TRBV19; abundance: NA; CDR3nt: TGTGCCATAAAACAGGGGGCGAACACCGGGGAGCTGTTTTTT; CDR3aa: CAIKQGANTGELFF
j_gene: TRBJ2-5; d_gene: NA; v_gene: TRBV4-2; abundance: NA; CDR3nt: TGTGCCAGCAGCCAAGGAGGGGCGCGAGAGACCCAGTACTTC; CDR3aa: CASSQGGARETQYF
j_gene: TRBJ1-2; d_gene: TRBD1; v_gene: TRBV5-1; abundance: NA; CDR3nt: TGCGCCAGCAGCTTCAACAGGGGTGGTGGCTACACCTTC; CDR3aa: CASSFNRGGGYTF
j_gene: TRBJ2-2; d_gene: NA; v_gene: TRBV19; abundance: NA; CDR3nt: TGTGCCAGTAGTATACACAGGACCGGGGAGCTGTTTTTT; CDR3aa: CASSIHRTGELFF
j_gene: TRBJ1-1; d_gene: NA; v_gene: TRBV5-1; abundance: NA; CDR3nt: TGCGCCAGCAGTCAGACGAGGAACACTGAAGCTTTCTTT; CDR3aa: CASSQTRNTEAFF
j_gene: TRBJ2-2; d_gene: NA; v_gene: TRBV5-1; abundance: once; CDR3nt: TGCGCCAGCAGCGCACGACAGGAGACCGGGGAGCTGTTTTTT; CDR3aa: CASSARQETGELFF
j_gene: TRBJ2-3; d_gene: TRBD2; v_gene: TRBV10-3; abundance: NA; CDR3nt: TGTGCCATCAGTCTGACTAGCGGGGGCACAGATACGCAGTATTTT; CDR3aa: CAISLTSGGTDTQYF
j_gene: TRBJ2-1; d_gene: NA; v_gene: TRBV6-5; abundance: once; CDR3nt: TGTGCCAGCAGATTGGGCCTCTACAATGAGCAGTTCTTC; CDR3aa: CASRLGLYNEQFF
j_gene: TRBJ1-2; d_gene: TRBD1; v_gene: TRBV18; abundance: NA; CDR3nt: TGTGCCAGCTCACCATTCACGGGACAGGGGGAGCGCTATGGCTACACCTTC; CDR3aa: CASSPFTGQGERYGYTF
j_gene: TRBJ1-6; d_gene: TRBD1; v_gene: TRBV4-1; abundance: NA; CDR3nt: TGCGCCAGCAGCCAAGACCCTCGACAGGGTCGATCACCCCTCCACTTT; CDR3aa: CASSQDPRQGRSPLHF
j_gene: TRBJ1-3; d_gene: NA; v_gene: TRBV4-1; abundance: NA; CDR3nt: TGCGCCAGCAGCCAACTACAGGTCTCTGGAAACACCATATATTTT; CDR3aa: CASSQLQVSGNTIYF
j_gene: TRBJ2-7; d_gene: NA; v_gene: TRBV25-1; abundance: NA; CDR3nt: TGTGCCAGCAGCGAAACAGGGTTAAACTACGAGCAGTACTTC; CDR3aa: CASSETGLNYEQYF
j_gene: TRBJ2-7; d_gene: NA; v_gene: TRBV10-3; abundance: NA; CDR3nt: TGTGCCACGGATATATCCCTCCCCGAGCAGTACTTC; CDR3aa: CATDISLPEQYF
j_gene: TRBJ1-6; d_gene: NA; v_gene: TRBV7-8; abundance: NA; CDR3nt: TGTGCCAGCAGCCGGGGGGGGGCAGGGCTCCTCTTGCCCCTCCACTTT; CDR3aa: CASSRGGAGLLLPLHF
j_gene: TRBJ2-7; d_gene: NA; v_gene: TRBV6-2/TRBV6-3; abundance: NA; CDR3nt: TGTGCCAGCAGTTACGAACGCTACGAGCAGTACTTC; CDR3aa: CASSYERYEQYF
j_gene: TRBJ2-1; d_gene: TRBD1; v_gene: TRBV6-4; abundance: NA; CDR3nt: TGTGCCAGCAGTCCCTGGACAGGGTACGATGAGCAGTTCTTC; CDR3aa: CASSPWTGYDEQFF
j_gene: TRBJ2-7; d_gene: TRBD1; v_gene: TRBV7-6; abundance: NA; CDR3nt: TGTGCCAGCAGCTTGGATTGGAACCGCGACAGGGTCATCTACGAGCAGTACTTC; CDR3aa: CASSLDWNRDRVIYEQYF
j_gene: TRBJ1-6; d_gene: TRBD1; v_gene: TRBV18; abundance: NA; CDR3nt: TGTGCCAGCTCACCACCGGGGGACAGCTGGAACTCACCCCTCCACTTT; CDR3aa: CASSPPGDSWNSPLHF
j_gene: TRBJ1-5; d_gene: NA; v_gene: TRBV27; abundance: once; CDR3nt: TGTGCCAGCAGCCGGGACCCAAGAAATCAGCCCCAGCATTTT; CDR3aa: CASSRDPRNQPQHF
j_gene: TRBJ2-1; d_gene: NA; v_gene: TRBV19; abundance: NA; CDR3nt: TGTGCCAGTAGTATAGATCCTCTAGGGGCGCAGGAGGAGCAGTTCTTC; CDR3aa: CASSIDPLGAQEEQFF
j_gene: TRBJ2-1; d_gene: NA; v_gene: TRBV9; abundance: once; CDR3nt: TGTGCCAGCAGCGTTGGGCTATCCTCATACAATGAGCAGTTCTTC; CDR3aa: CASSVGLSSYNEQFF
j_gene: TRBJ2-7; d_gene: NA; v_gene: TRBV27; abundance: NA; CDR3nt: TGTGCCAGCAGGGAGAGACAGGCGCGGCGTCTCTGCGAGCAGTACTTC; CDR3aa: CASRERQARRLCEQYF
j_gene: TRBJ1-2; d_gene: NA; v_gene: TRBV27; abundance: NA; CDR3nt: TGTGCCAGCAGATTACAGGGAGGAGGCTACACCTTC; CDR3aa: CASRLQGGGYTF
j_gene: TRBJ1-6; d_gene: TRBD1; v_gene: TRBV5-1; abundance: NA; CDR3nt: TGCGCCAGCAGCTTGGGAAGTGGACAGGGGGCTAGGAATTCACCCCTCCACTTT; CDR3aa: CASSLGSGQGARNSPLHF
j_gene: TRBJ2-6; d_gene: NA; v_gene: TRBV18; abundance: NA; CDR3nt: TGTGCCAGCTCACCCCCTTCCTGGGCCGGGGCCAACGTCCTGACTTTC; CDR3aa: CASSPPSWAGANVLTF
j_gene: TRBJ1-3; d_gene: NA; v_gene: TRBV4-1; abundance: NA; CDR3nt: TGCGCCAGCAGCCAAGTGCCGGTCTCTGGAAACACCATATATTTT; CDR3aa: CASSQVPVSGNTIYF
j_gene: TRBJ1-1; d_gene: NA; v_gene: TRBV29-1; abundance: NA; CDR3nt: TGCAGCGTACTCGGCGACAGATCGAACACTGAAGCTTTCTTT; CDR3aa: CSVLGDRSNTEAFF